This entry describes one T cell receptor beta chain. Its cognate antigen has yet to be identified. Base-call qualities are not available, and no considerably larger clone is one nucleotide away. Peripheral blood CD8+ and CD4+ T cells from healthy donors, Susac syndrome patients and multiple sclerosis patients were profiled by high-throughput TCR beta sequencing. Susac syndrome patients met recently defined diagnostic criteria for definite or probable disease. Bulk CD8+ and CD4+ T cells were purified by magnetic negative isolation, whereas CD8+ TEMRA cells were enriched by FACS. Blood was collected in EDTA tubes and processed within 24 hours, with PBMCs isolated through density gradient centrifugation. PBMCs intended for TCR sequencing were frozen in liquid nitrogen and were later thawed in a 37 degrees C water bath. Purity of sorted or isolated CD4+, CD8+ and CD8+ TEMRA cells was at least 90%. The sample is drawn from a study of CD8 T cells in Susac syndrome (dated by TCRdb to about 2019). Notes on the research overall: Among the Susac syndrome patients who were sequenced, clinically active disease was present in more than 5 and clinical remission was observed in fewer than 10. At the time of blood withdrawal, Susac syndrome patients were either therapy-naive, taking corticosteroids (with some also receiving IVIg), or on IVIg alone. The study used repertoire sequencing to test whether antigen drove CD8+ T cell activation and differentiation in Susac syndrome.

Paper-wide results and their limitations: The number of individuals in the TCR sequencing and HLA analysis was recognized as being relatively small. The CD4+ T cell repertoire of patients with Susac syndrome showed no detectable clonal expansion.

V loses 4 bases of germline sequence and J loses 0 bases, and the interval between the two ends is 13 bases. CDR1 and CDR2 are drawn from the germline V gene: SQVTM, ANQGSEA. Including the terminal cysteine and phenylalanine, the CDR3 comprises 15 residues. The retained sequence is limited to the CDR3, 45 bases, with the frame set at the first base. RNA was extracted using the RNeasy kit, and about 0.45 to 1 microgram was reverse transcribed with random hexamers. The immunoSEQ multiplex PCR assay, covering 54 Vbeta and 13 Jbeta segments, was used to amplify TCR beta CDR3 regions. Bias from PCR amplification was corrected by using a synthetic template baseline for primer optimization and for computational correction. The original methods were these. Only productive sequences were kept, with reads annotated to V, D and J genes according to IMGT and analyzed in immunoSEQ Analyzer. Clonality was computed as one minus Shannon entropy normalized by log2 of the number of productive unique sequences. For each patient and control, public and private clones were evaluated within the 100 most prevalent clones. A clone was defined as Susac-specific if it was absent from the healthy and MS cohorts, from roughly 990 published viral clones and from other ImmuneACCESS disease sequences. The public sequencing data were trimmed at Q25 with fastp and processed into clonotypes with MiXCR by TCRdb, which kept only in-frame beta chains. Every distinct CDR3 protein forms one entry, paired with its most common genes and DNA. In this record, the V and J calls reflect TCRdb's handling and not the investigators' own analysis. The sample table shows some 200,000 distinct CDR3 sequences, and about 91% are seen once. Around 0.079% of the sample goes to the ten largest clones.

What was sequenced was CD4+ T cells from PBMCs. The receptor's source is a human donor with Susac syndrome. Recombination connected TRBV29-1 to TRBJ2-1; the D gene cannot be named for sure. The DNA reads as follows: TGCAGCGTTGCGAAACGATTAAGCTCCTACAATGAGCAGTTCTTC. It codes for CSVAKRLSSYNEQFF.